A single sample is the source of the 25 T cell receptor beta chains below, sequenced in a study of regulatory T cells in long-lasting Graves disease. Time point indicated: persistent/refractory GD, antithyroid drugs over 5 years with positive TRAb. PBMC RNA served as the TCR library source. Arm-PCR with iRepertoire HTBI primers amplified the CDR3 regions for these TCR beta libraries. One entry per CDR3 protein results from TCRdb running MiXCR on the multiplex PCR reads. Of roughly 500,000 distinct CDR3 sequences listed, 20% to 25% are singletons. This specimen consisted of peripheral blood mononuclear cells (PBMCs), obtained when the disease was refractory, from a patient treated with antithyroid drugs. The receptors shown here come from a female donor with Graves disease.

DNA of the CDR3: TGTGCCAGCAGTGCCCGGGACAGGTTAGTCCGGGTGAACACTGAAGCTTTCTTT. Protein sequence: CASSARDRLVRVNTEAFF. This chain joins TRBV6-2 or TRBV6-3 and TRBJ1-1; 8 bases fit TRBD1. V shed 5 bases and J 0 bases; nucleotides not matched to a gene: 14. CDR1 is MNHEY, CDR2 SVGEGT, per germline. The CDR3 sequence is 18 residues long.

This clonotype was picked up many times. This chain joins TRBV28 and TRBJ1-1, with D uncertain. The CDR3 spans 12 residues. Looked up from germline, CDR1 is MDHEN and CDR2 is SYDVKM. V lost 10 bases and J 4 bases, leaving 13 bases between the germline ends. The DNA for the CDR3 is TGTGCCACTACGGTCCGGGGCACTGAAGCTTTCTTT. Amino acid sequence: CATTVRGTEAFF.

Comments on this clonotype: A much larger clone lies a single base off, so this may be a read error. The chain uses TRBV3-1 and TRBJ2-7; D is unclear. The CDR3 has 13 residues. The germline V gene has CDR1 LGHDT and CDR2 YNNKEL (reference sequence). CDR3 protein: CASSPSDPYKQYF. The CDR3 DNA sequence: TGTGCCAGCAGCCCATCGGACCCCTACAAGCAGTACTTC.

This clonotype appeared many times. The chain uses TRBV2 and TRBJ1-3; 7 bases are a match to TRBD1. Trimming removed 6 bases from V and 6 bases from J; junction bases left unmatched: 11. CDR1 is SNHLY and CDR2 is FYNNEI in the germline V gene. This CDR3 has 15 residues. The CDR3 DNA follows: TGTGCCAGCAGGCGGGACAGCGGATTCGCAAACACCATATATTTT. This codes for CASRRDSGFANTIYF. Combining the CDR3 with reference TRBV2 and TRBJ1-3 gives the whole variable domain EPEVTQTPSHQVTQMGQEVILRCVPISNHLYFYWYRQILGQKVEFLVSFYNNEISEKSEIFDDQFSVERPDGSNFTLKIRSTKLEDSAMYFCASRRDSGFANTIYFGEGSWLTVV.

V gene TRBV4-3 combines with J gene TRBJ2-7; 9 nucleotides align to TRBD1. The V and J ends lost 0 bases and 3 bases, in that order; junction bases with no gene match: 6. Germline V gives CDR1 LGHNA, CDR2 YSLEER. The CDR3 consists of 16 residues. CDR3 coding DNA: TGCGCCAGCAGCCAAGATGCGACAGGGGGAATCTACGAGCAGTACTTC. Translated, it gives CASSQDATGGIYEQYF.

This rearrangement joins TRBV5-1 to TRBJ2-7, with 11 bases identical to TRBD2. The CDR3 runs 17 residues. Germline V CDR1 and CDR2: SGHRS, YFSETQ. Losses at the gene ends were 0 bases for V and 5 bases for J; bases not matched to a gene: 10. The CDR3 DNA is TGCGCCAGCAGCTTGGTACTAGCGGGGGCCACCGCTCACGAGCAGTACTTC. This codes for CASSLVLAGATAHEQYF.

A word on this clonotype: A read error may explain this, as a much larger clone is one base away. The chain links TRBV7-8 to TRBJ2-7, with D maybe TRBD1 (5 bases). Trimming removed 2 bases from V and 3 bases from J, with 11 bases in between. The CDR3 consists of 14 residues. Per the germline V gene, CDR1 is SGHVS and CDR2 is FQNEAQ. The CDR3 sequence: CASSLPRAIYEQYF. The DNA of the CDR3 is TGTGCCAGCAGCTTACCCAGGGCCATCTACGAGCAGTACTTC.

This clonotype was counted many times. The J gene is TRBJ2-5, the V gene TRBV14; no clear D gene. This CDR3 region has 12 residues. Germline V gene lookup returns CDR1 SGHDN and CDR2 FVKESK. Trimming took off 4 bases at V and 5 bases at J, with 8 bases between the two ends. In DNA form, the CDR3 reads TGTGCCAGCAGCCTACGGTGGGAGACCCAGTACTTC. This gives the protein CASSLRWETQYF.

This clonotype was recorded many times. The CDR3 DNA is TGTGCCAGCAGCGAGGGATTCCCCAACTATGGCTACACCTTC. Translated, it gives CASSEGFPNYGYTF. The V and J genes are TRBV6-1 and TRBJ1-2, with D hard to call. The CDR3 spans 14 residues. V dropped 6 bases and J dropped 2 bases, with 13 bases sitting between them. From germline, CDR1 is MNHNS and CDR2 SASEGT.

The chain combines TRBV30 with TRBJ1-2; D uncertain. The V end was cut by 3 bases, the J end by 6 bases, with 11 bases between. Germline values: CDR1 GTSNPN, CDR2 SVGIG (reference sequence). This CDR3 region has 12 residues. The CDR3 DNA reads TGTGCCTGGAGCGTGCGGGCAGATGGCTACACCTTC. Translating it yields CAWSVRADGYTF. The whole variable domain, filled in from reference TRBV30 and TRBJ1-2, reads SQTIHQWPATLVQPVGSPLSLECTVEGTSNPNLYWYRQAAGRGLQLLFYSVGIGQISSEVPQNLSASRPQDRQFILSSKKLLLSDSGFYLCAWSVRADGYTFGSGTRLTVV.

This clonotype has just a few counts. CDR3 region: CASSRDQSYEQYF. DNA of the CDR3: TGTGCCAGCAGCCGGGATCAGTCCTACGAGCAGTACTTC. This sequence joins TRBV12-3 or TRBV12-4 and TRBJ2-7; possible D gene TRBD2, 5 bases. CDR3 length: 13 residues. Trimming removed 6 bases at V and 1 base at J, with 10 bases between.

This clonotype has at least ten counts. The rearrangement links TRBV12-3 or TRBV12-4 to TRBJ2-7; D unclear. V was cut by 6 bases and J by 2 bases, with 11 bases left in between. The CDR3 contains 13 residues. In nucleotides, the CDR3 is TGTGCCAGCAGCTTGGGCAATACCTACGAGCAGTACTTC. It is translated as CASSLGNTYEQYF.

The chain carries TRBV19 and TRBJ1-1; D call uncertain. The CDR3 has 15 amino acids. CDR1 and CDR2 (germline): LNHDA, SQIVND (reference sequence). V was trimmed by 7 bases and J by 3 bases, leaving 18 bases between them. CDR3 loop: CASNRASTWDTEAFF. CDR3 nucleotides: TGTGCCAGTAACCGGGCCTCCACGTGGGACACTGAAGCTTTCTTT.

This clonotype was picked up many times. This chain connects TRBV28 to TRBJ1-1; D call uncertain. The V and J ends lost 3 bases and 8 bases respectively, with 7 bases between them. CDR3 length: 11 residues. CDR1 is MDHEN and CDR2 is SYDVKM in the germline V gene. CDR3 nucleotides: TGTGCCAGCAGTTTCTCGCTCGAAGCTTTCTTT. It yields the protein CASSFSLEAFF. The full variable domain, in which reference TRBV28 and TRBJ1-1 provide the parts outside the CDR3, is DVKVTQSSRYLVKRTGEKVFLECVQDMDHENMFWYRQDPGLGLRLIYFSYDVKMKEKGDIPEGYSVSREKKERFSLILESASTNQTSMYLCASSFSLEAFFGQGTRLTVV.

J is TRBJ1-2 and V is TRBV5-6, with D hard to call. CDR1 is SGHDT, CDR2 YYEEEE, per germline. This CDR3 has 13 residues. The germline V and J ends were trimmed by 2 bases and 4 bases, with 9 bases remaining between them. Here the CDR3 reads CASSFGSSYGYTF. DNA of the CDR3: TGTGCCAGCAGCTTCGGGAGTTCCTATGGCTACACCTTC.

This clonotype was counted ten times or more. This CDR3 reads CASSLGQGSQETQYF. The DNA of the CDR3 is TGTGCCAGCAGTTTGGGACAGGGATCCCAAGAGACCCAGTACTTC. This rearrangement joins TRBV11-3 to TRBJ2-5; the match to TRBD1 covers 9 bases. With V trimmed by 6 bases and J by 1 base, 6 bases remained unmatched. From germline, CDR1 is SGHNT and CDR2 YENEEA. The CDR3 is made up of 15 amino acids. The complete variable domain, with remaining parts taken from reference TRBV11-3 and TRBJ2-5, reads EAGVVQSPRYKIIEKKQPVAFWCNPISGHNTLYWYLQNLGQGPELLIRYENEEAVDDSQLPKDRFSAERLKGVDSTLKIQPAELGDSAVYLCASSLGQGSQETQYFGPGTRLLVL.

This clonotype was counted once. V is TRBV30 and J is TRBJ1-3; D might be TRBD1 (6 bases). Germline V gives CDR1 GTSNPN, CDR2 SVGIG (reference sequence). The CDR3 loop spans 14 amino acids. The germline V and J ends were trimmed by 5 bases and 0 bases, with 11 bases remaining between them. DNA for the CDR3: TGTGCCTGGTGTGCAGGGGCCTCTGGAAACACCATATATTTT. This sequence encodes CAWCAGASGNTIYF.

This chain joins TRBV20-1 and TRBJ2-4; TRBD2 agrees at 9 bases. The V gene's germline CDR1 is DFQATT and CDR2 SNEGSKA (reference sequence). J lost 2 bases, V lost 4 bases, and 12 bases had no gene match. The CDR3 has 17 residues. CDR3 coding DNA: TGCAGTGCTATCGCCCTAGCGGGAAGGTTTCCCAAAAACATTCAGTACTTC. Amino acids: CSAIALAGRFPKNIQYF.

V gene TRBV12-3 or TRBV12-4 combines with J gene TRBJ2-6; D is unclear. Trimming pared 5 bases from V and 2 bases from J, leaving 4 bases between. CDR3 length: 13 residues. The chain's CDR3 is CASSRPGANVLTF. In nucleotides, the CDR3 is TGTGCCAGCAGTCGTCCTGGGGCCAACGTCCTGACTTTC.

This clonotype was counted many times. CDR3 sequence: CASSHRTDPGEQYF. The CDR3 DNA sequence: TGTGCCAGCAGCCACCGGACGGACCCCGGCGAGCAGTACTTC. The chain uses TRBV6-1 and TRBJ2-7; no clear D. The CDR3 is made up of 14 amino acids. Germline CDR1 reads MNHNS; CDR2 reads SASEGT. The V end lost 6 bases, the J end lost 6 bases, and 18 bases lay between the germline ends.

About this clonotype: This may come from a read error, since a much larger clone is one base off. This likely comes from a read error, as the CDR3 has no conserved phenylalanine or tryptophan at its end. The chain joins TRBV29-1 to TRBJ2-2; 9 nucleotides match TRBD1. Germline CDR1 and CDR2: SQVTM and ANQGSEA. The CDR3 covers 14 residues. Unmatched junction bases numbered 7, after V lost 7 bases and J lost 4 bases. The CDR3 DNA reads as TGCAGCGCGGACAGGGGTCAGGGCACCGGGGAGCTGTTTCTT. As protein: CSADRGQGTGELFL.

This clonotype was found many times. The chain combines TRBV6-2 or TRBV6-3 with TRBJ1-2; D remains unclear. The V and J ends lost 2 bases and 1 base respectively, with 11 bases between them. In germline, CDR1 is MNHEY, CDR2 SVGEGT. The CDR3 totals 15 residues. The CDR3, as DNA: TGTGCCAGCAGTTACGACGCCTCCTATAACTATGGCTACACCTTC. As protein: CASSYDASYNYGYTF.

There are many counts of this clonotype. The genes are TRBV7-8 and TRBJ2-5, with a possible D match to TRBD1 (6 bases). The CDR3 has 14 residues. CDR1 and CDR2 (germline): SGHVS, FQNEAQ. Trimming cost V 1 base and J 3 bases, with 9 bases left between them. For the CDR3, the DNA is TGTGCCAGCAGCTTAGGCCACAGGGAAGAGACCCAGTACTTC. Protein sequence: CASSLGHREETQYF.

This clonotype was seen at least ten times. The CDR3 DNA sequence: TGTGCCAGCAGTTTACTTTTGGGGGTTAGGGGCTACACCTTC. Its protein is CASSLLLGVRGYTF. The rearrangement links TRBV12-3 or TRBV12-4 to TRBJ1-2, with D perhaps TRBD1 (5 bases). The CDR3 loop spans 14 amino acids. The germline V and J ends were trimmed by 2 bases and 8 bases, with 15 bases remaining between them.

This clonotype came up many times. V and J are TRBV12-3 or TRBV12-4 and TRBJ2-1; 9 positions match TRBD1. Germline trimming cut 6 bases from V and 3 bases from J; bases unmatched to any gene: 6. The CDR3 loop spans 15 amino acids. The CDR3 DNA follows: TGTGCCAGCAGCCCCGGGACAGGGCACTACAATGAGCAGTTCTTC. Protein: CASSPGTGHYNEQFF.